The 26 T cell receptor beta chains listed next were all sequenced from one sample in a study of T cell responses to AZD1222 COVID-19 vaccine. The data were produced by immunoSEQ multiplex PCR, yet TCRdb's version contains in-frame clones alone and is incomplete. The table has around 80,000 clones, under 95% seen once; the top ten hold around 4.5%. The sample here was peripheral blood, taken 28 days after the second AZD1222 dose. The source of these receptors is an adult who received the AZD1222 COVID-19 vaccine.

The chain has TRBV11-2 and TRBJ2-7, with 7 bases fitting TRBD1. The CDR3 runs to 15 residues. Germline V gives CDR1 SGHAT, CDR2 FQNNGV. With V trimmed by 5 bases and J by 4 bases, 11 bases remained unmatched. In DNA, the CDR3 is TGTGCCAGCAGCCCCGAGCTAAGGACAGGTTACGAGCAGTACTTC. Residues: CASSPELRTGYEQYF.

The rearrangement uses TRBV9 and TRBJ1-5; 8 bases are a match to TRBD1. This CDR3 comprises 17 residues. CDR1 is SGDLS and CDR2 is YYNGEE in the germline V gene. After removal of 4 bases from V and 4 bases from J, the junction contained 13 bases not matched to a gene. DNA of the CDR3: TGTGCCAGCAGCCCCCGAGAGGACAGGGCGTTTAATCAGCCCCAGCATTTT. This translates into CASSPREDRAFNQPQHF. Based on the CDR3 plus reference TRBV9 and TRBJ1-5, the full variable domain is DSGVTQTPKHLITATGQRVTLRCSPRSGDLSVYWYQQSLDQGLQFLIQYYNGEERAKGNILERFSAQQFPDLHSELNLSSLELGDSALYFCASSPREDRAFNQPQHFGDGTRLSIL.

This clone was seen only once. CDR3 nucleotide sequence: TGTGCCAGCAGCCCCGCCCGGGAGGCAACTAATGAAAAACTGTTTTTT. It specifies CASSPAREATNEKLFF. The chain recombines TRBV7-2 with TRBJ1-4; D is unclear. The germline CDR1 and CDR2 sequences are SGHTA and FQGNSA. Trimming pared 5 bases from V and 0 bases from J, leaving 13 bases between. CDR3 size: 16 residues.

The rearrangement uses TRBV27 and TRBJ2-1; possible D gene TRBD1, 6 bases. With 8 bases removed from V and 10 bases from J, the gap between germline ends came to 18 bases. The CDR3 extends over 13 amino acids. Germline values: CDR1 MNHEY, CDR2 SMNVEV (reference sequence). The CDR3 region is CASYSNTGPEQFF. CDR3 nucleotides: TGTGCCAGCTATAGTAATACAGGGCCGGAGCAGTTCTTC.

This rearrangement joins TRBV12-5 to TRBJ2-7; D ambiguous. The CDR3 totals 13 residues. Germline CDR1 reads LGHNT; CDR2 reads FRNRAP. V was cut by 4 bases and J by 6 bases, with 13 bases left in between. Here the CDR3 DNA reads TGTGCTAGTGGTTGGGTCCTAGGGTCCGAGCAGTACTTC. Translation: CASGWVLGSEQYF.

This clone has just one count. The CDR3 is CAWGSGGWREFSGANVLTF. Written as DNA, the CDR3 is TGTGCCTGGGGCTCCGGTGGATGGCGGGAGTTCTCTGGGGCCAACGTCCTGACTTTC. The V call is TRBV30, the J call TRBJ2-6, with 7 bases lining up with TRBD2. The CDR3 is 19 amino acids. Germline CDR1 reads GTSNPN; CDR2 reads SVGIG (reference sequence). Unmatched junction bases numbered 16, after V lost 5 bases and J lost 0 bases.

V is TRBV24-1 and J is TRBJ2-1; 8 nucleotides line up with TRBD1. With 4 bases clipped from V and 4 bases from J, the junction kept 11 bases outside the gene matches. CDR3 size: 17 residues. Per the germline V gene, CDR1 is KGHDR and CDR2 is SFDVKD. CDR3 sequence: CATSDKPGTGKYNEQFF. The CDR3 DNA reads TGTGCCACCAGTGACAAACCCGGGACAGGAAAATACAATGAGCAGTTCTTC.

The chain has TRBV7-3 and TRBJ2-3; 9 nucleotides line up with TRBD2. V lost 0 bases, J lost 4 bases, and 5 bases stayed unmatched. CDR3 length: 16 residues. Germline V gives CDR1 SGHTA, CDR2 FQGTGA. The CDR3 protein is CASSLTGAGGSDTQYF. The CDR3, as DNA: TGTGCCAGCAGCTTAACAGGGGCGGGAGGGTCAGATACGCAGTATTTT.

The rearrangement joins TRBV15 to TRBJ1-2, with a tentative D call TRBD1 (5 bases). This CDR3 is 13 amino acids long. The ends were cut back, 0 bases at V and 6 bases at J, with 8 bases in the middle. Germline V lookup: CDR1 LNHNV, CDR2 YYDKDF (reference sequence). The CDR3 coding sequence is TGTGCCACCAGCAGAGAGGGGGTTGATGGCTACACCTTC. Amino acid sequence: CATSREGVDGYTF.

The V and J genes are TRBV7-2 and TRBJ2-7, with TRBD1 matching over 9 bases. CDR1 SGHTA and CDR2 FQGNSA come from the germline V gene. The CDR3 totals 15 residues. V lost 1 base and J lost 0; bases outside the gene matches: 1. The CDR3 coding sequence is TGTGCCAGCAGCTTAGGGACAGGGGCCTCCTACGAGCAGTACTTC. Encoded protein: CASSLGTGASYEQYF.

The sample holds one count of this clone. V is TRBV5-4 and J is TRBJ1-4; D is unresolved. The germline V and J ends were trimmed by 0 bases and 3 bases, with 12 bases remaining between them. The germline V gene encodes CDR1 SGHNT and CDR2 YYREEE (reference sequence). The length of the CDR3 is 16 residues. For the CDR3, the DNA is TGTGCCAGCAGCTTGGCCGGAGGGAAGTCTAATGAAAAACTGTTTTTT. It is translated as CASSLAGGKSNEKLFF.

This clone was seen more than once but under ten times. The DNA for the CDR3 is TGTGCCATCAGTAATGACAGGTTATCCTACAATGAGCAGTTCTTC. Translation: CAISNDRLSYNEQFF. The chain links TRBV10-3 to TRBJ2-1; a weak D match, TRBD1 (6 bases). The CDR3 runs to 15 residues. The V end was cut by 5 bases, the J end by 1 base, with 12 bases between. Germline V lookup: CDR1 ENHRY, CDR2 SYGVKD.

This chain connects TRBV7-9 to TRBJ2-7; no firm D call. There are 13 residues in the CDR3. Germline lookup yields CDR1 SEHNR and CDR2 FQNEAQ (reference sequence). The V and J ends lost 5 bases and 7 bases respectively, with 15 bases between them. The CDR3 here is CASSPPGGKEQYF. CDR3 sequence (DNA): TGTGCCAGCAGCCCGCCGGGTGGAAAGGAGCAGTACTTC.

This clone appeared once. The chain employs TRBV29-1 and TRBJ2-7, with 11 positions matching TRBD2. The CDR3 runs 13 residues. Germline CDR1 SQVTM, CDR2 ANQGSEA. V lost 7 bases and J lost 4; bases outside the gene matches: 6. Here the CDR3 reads CSGVLAGGYEQYF. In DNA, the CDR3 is TGCAGCGGTGTTCTAGCGGGAGGATACGAGCAGTACTTC.

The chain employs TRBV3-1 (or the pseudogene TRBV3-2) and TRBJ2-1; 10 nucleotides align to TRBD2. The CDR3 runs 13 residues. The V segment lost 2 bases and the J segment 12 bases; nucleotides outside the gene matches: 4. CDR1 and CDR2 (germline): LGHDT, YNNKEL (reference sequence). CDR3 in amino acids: CASSQLRTSGQFF. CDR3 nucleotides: TGTGCCAGCAGCCAACTCCGGACTAGCGGGCAGTTCTTC.

For the CDR3, the DNA is TGCAGTGCTAGTCCTGGGGGGGGGCGGCACGAGCAGTACTTC. Encoded protein: CSASPGGGRHEQYF. V and J are TRBV20-1 and TRBJ2-7; D perhaps matches TRBD2 (7 bases). The CDR3 loop spans 14 amino acids. Per the germline V gene, CDR1 is DFQATT and CDR2 is SNEGSKA (reference sequence). Deletions cut 3 bases from V and 5 bases from J, with 17 bases between.

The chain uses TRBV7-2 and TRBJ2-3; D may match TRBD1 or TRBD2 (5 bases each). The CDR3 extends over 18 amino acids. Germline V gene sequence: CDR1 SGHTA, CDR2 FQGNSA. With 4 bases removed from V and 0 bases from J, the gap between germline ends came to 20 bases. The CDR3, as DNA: TGTGCCAGCAGCTCCCTTAAACGGGGAAGGGGTAGCACAGATACGCAGTATTTT. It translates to CASSSLKRGRGSTDTQYF.

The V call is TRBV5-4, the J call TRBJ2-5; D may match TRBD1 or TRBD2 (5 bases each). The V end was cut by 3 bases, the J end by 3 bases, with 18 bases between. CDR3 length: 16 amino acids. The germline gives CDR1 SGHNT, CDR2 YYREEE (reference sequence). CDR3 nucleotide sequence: TGTGCCAGCAGCTCTGGAGGCAGGGCACCGAAAGAGACCCAGTACTTC. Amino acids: CASSSGGRAPKETQYF.

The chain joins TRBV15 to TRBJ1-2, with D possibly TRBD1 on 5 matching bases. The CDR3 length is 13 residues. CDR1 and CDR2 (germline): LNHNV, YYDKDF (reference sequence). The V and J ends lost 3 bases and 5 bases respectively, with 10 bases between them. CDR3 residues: CATSSEPGYGYTF. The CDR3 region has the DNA TGTGCCACCAGCAGTGAACCAGGGTATGGCTACACCTTC.

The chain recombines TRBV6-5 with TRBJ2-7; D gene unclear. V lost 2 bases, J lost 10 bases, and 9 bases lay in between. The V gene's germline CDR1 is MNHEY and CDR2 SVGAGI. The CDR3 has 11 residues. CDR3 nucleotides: TGTGCCAGCAGTTACGCGACGAATCAGTACTTC. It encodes CASSYATNQYF.

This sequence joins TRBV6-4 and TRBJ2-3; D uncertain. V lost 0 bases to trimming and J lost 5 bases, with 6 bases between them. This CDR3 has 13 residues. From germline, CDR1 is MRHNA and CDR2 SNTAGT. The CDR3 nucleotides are TGTGCCAGCAGTGACTCGATTCAAGATACGCAGTATTTT. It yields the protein CASSDSIQDTQYF.

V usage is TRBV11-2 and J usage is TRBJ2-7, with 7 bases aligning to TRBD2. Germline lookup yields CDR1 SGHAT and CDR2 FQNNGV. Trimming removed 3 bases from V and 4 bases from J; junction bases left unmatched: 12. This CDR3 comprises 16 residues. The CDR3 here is CASSLIGGRAGYEQYF. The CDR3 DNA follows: TGTGCCAGCAGCTTGATAGGAGGGAGGGCCGGGTACGAGCAGTACTTC.

CDR3 bases: TGTGCCAGCAGCAAAGGAGGGTCATTGGGGCACTATGGCTACACCTTC. Protein: CASSKGGSLGHYGYTF. The rearrangement uses TRBV21-1 and TRBJ1-2. TRBV21-1 corresponds to a pseudogene. The CDR3 covers 16 residues.

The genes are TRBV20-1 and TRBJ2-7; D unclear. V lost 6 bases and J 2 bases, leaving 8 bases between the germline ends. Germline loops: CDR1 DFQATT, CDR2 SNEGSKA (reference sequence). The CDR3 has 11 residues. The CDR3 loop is CSARTTYEQYF. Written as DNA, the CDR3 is TGCAGTGCCCGGACGACCTACGAGCAGTACTTC.

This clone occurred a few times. The CDR3 loop reads CASSSRSAAEVEQYF. For the CDR3, the DNA is TGTGCCAGCAGTTCCCGCTCGGCGGCAGAGGTCGAGCAGTACTTC. The genes are TRBV6-2 or TRBV6-3 and TRBJ2-7; D unclear. V lost 4 bases to trimming and J lost 6 bases, with 19 bases between them. CDR1 MNHEY and CDR2 SVGEGT come from the germline V gene. CDR3 length equals 15 residues.

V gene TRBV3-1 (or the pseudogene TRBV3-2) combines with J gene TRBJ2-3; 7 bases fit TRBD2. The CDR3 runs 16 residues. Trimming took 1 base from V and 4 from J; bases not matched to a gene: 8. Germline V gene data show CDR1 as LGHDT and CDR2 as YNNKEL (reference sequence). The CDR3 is CASSQVGDYGSDTQYF. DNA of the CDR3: TGTGCCAGCAGCCAAGTAGGGGACTACGGGTCAGATACGCAGTATTTT.